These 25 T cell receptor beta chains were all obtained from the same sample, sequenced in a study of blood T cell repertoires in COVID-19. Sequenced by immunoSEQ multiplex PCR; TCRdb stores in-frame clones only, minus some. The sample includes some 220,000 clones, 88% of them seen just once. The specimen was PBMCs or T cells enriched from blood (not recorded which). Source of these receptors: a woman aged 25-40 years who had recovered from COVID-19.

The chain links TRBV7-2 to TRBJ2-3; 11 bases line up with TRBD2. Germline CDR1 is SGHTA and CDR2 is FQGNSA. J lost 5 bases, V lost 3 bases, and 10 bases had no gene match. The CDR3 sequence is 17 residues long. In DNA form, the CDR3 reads TGTGCCAGCAGCTTGACTAGCGGGGCCCGGGGACAAGATACGCAGTATTTT. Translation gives CASSLTSGARGQDTQYF.

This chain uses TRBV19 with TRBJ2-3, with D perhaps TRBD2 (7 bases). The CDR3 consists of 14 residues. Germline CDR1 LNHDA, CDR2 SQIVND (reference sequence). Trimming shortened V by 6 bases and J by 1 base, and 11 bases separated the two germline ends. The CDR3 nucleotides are TGTGCCAGTAGGGCGGGGGCTGGCACAGATACGCAGTATTTT. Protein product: CASRAGAGTDTQYF.

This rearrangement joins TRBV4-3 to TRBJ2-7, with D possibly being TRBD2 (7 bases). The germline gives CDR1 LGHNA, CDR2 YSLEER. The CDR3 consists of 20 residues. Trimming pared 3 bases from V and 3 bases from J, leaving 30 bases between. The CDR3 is CASSHSSVPLTGRDGYEQYF. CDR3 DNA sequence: TGCGCCAGCAGCCACTCCTCCGTCCCTCTCACAGGGAGGGATGGCTACGAGCAGTACTTC.

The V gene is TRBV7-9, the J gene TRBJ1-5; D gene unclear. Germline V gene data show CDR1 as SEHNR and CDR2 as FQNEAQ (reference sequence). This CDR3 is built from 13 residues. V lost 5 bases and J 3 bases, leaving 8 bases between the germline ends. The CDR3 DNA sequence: TGTGCCAGCAGCCTAAACGTCAATCAGCCCCAGCATTTT. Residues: CASSLNVNQPQHF.

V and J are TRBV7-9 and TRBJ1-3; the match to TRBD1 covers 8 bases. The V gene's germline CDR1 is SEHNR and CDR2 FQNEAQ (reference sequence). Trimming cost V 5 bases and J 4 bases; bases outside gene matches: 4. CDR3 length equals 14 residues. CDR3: CASSAGGPGNTIYF. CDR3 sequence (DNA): TGTGCCAGCAGCGCAGGGGGCCCCGGAAACACCATATATTTT.

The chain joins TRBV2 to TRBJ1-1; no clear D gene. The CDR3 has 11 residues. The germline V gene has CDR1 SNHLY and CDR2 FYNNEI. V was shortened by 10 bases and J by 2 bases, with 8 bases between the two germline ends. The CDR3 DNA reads TGTGCCAACTTAAAAAACACTGAAGCTTTCTTT. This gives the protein CANLKNTEAFF.

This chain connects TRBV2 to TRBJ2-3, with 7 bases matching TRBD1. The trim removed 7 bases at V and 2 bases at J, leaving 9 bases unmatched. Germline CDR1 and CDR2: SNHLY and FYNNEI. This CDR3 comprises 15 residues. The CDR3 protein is CASTRPDRFTDTQYF. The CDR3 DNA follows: TGTGCCAGCACCAGGCCGGACAGGTTCACAGATACGCAGTATTTT.

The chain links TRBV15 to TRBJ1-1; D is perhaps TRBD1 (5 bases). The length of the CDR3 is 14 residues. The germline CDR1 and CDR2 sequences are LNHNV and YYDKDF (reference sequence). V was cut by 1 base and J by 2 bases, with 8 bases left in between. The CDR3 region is CATSRAGLNTEAFF. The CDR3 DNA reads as TGTGCCACCAGCAGAGCAGGGCTAAACACTGAAGCTTTCTTT.

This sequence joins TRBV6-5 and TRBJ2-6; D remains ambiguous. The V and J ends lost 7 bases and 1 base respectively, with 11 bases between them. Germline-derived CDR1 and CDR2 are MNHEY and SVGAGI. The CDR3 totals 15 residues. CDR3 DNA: TGTGCCAGCACCGAGGTCGGGTCTGGGGCCAACGTCCTGACTTTC. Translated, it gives CASTEVGSGANVLTF.

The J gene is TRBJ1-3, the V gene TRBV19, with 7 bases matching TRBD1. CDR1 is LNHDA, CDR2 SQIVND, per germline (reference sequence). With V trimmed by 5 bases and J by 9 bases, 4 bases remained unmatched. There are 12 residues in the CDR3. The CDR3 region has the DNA TGTGCCAGTAGTTTGACAGGGATCACCATATATTTT. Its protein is CASSLTGITIYF.

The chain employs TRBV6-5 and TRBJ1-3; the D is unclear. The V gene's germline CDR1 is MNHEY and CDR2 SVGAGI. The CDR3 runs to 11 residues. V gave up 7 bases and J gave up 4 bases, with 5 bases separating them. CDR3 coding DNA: TGTGCCAGCACCCAGGGAAACACCATATATTTT. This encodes CASTQGNTIYF.

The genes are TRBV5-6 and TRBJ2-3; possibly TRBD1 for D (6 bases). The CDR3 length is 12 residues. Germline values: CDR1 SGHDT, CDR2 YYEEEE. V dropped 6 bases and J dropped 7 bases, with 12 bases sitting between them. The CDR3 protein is CASISQGNTQYF. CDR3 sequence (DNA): TGTGCCAGCATAAGTCAGGGGAATACGCAGTATTTT.

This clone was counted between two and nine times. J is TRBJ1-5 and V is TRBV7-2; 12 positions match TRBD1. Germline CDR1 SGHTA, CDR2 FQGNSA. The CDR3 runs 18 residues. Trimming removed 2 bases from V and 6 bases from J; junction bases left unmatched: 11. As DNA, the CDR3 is TGTGCCAGCAGCTTACGATCCGGGACAGGGGGCTTGGGTCAGCCCCAGCATTTT. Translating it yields CASSLRSGTGGLGQPQHF.

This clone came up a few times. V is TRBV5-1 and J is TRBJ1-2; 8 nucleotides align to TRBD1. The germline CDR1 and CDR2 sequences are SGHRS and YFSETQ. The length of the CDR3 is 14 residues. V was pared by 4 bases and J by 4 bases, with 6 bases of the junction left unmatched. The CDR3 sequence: CASSDGQGAYGYTF. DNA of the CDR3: TGCGCCAGCAGCGATGGACAGGGCGCCTATGGCTACACCTTC. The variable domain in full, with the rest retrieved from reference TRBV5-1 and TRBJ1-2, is KAGVTQTPRYLIKTRGQQVTLSCSPISGHRSVSWYQQTPGQGLQFLFEYFSETQRNKGNFPGRFSGRQFSNSRSEMNVSTLELGDSALYLCASSDGQGAYGYTFGSGTRLTVV.

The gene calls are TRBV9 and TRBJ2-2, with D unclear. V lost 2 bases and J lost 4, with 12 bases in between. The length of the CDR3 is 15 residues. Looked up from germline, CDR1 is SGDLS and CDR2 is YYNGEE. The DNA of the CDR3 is TGTGCCAGCAGCGTCGGGTCGGTGGGCACCGGGGAGCTGTTTTTT. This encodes CASSVGSVGTGELFF.

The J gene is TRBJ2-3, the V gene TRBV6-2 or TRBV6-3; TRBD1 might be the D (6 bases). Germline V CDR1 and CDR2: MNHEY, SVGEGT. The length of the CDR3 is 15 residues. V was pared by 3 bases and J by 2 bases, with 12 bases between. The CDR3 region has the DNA TGTGCCAGCAGTTATATCGACAGGATCACAGATACGCAGTATTTT. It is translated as CASSYIDRITDTQYF.

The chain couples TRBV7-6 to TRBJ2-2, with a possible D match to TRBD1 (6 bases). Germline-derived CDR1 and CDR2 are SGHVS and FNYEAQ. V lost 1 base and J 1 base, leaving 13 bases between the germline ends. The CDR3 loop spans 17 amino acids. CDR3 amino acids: CASSLVGRGRNTGELFF. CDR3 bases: TGTGCCAGCAGCTTAGTAGGCAGGGGACGGAACACCGGGGAGCTGTTTTTT.

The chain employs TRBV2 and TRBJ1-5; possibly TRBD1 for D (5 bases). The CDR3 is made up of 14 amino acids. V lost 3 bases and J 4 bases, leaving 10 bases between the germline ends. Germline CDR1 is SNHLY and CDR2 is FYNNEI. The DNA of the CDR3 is TGTGCCAGCAGTGAGTCCAGGGCTAATCAGCCCCAGCATTTT. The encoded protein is CASSESRANQPQHF.

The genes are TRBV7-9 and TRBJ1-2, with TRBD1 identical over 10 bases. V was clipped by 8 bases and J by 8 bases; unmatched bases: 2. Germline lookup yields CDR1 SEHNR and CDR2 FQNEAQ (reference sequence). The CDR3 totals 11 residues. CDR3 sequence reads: CASGTGVGYTF. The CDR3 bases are TGTGCCAGCGGGACAGGGGTCGGCTACACCTTC. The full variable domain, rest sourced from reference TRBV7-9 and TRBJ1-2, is DTGVSQNPRHKITKRGQNVTFRCDPISEHNRLYWYRQTLGQGPEFLTYFQNEAQLEKSRLLSDRFSAERPKGSFSTLEIQRTEQGDSAMYLCASGTGVGYTFGSGTRLTVV.

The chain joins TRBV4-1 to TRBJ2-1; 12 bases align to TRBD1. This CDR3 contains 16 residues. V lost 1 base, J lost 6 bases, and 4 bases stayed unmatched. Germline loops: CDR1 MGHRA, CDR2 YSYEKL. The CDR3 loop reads CASSQGGTGGRNEQFF. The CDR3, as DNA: TGCGCCAGCAGCCAAGGAGGGACAGGGGGCCGCAATGAGCAGTTCTTC.

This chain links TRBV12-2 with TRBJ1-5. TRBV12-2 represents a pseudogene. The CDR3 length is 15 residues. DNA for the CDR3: TGTGCAAGTCGCTTTCCCGGGAACCACAATCAGCCCCAGCATTTT. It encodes CASRFPGNHNQPQHF.

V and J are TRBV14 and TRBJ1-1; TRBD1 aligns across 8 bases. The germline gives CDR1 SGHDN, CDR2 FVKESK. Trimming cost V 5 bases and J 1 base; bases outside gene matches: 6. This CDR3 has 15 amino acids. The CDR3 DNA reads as TGTGCCAGCAGCGAAACCGGGACAGGGAACACTGAAGCTTTCTTT. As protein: CASSETGTGNTEAFF. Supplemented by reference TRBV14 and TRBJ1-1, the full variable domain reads EAGVTQFPSHSVIEKGQTVTLRCDPISGHDNLYWYRRVMGKEIKFLLHFVKESKQDESGMPNNRFLAERTGGTYSTLKVQPAELEDSGVYFCASSETGTGNTEAFFGQGTRLTVV.

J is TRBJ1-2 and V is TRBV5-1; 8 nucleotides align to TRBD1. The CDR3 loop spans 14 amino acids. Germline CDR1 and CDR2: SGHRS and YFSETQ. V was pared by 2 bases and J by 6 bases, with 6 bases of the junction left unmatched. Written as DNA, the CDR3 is TGCGCCAGCAGCTTATCGACAGGGGTAGATGGCTACACCTTC. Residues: CASSLSTGVDGYTF.

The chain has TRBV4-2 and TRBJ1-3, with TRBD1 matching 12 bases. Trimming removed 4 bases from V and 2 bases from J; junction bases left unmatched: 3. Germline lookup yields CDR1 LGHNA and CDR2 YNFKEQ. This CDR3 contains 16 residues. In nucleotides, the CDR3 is TGTGCCAGCAGCCGAGGGACAGGGGGCACTGGAAACACCATATATTTT. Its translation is CASSRGTGGTGNTIYF.

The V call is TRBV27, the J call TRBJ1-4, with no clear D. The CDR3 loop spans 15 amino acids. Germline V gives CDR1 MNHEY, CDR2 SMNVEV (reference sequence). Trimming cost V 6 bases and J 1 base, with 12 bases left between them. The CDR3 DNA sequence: TGTGCCAGCAGATCTCTGCGTCGAACTAATGAAAAACTGTTTTTT. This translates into CASRSLRRTNEKLFF.